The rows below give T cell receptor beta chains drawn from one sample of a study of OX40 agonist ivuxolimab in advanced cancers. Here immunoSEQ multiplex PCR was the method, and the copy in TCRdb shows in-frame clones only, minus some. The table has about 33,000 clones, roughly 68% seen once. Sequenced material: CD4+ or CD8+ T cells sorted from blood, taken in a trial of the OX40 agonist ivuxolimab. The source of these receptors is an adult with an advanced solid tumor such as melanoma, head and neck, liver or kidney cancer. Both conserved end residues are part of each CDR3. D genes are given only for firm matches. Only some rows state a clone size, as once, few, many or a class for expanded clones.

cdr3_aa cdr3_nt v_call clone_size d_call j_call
CASPGRLTNYGYTF TGTGCCAGCCCCGGACGGCTTACTAACTATGGCTACACCTTC TRBV6-1 few - TRBJ1-2
CASSRFWVYNSPLHF TGCGCCAGCAGTCGTTTCTGGGTTTATAATTCACCCCTCCACTTT TRBV23-1 - - TRBJ1-6
CASSQSGDSEQYF TGCGCCAGCAGTCAATCGGGGGATTCCGAGCAGTACTTC TRBV23-1 - - TRBJ2-7
CASSLLTGGETQYF TGCGCCAGCAGCTTACTGACAGGGGGAGAGACCCAGTACTTC TRBV5-1 - TRBD1 TRBJ2-5
CASSQGDTINYGYTF TGCGCCAGCAGCCAAGGGGACACAATTAACTATGGCTACACCTTC TRBV4-1 - - TRBJ1-2
CASSRGTSGADTQYF TGTGCCAGCAGCCGGGGGACTAGCGGGGCAGATACGCAGTATTTT TRBV7-8 - TRBD2 TRBJ2-3
CASSVQGRGDIQYF TGCGCCAGCAGCGTACAGGGGAGGGGAGACATTCAGTACTTC TRBV5-1 - - TRBJ2-4
CASSFRDRGKETQYF TGTGCCAGCAGCTTCCGGGACAGGGGGAAAGAGACCCAGTACTTC TRBV13 once TRBD1 TRBJ2-5
CASAPAGLAGINEQFF TGTGCTAGTGCCCCCGCGGGGCTAGCGGGGATCAATGAGCAGTTCTTC TRBV12-5 - TRBD2 TRBJ2-1
CASSLPTSYTQYF TGTGCCAGCAGCTTACCAACTAGCTATACGCAGTATTTT TRBV11-1 - - TRBJ2-3
CAISETGQVSQPQHF TGTGCCATCAGTGAGACCGGACAGGTCAGTCAGCCCCAGCATTTT TRBV10-3 - TRBD1 TRBJ1-5
CASSDRGHQETQYF TGTGCCAGCAGTGACAGGGGGCATCAAGAGACCCAGTACTTC TRBV6-1 - TRBD1 TRBJ2-5
CASSQRSGAGSGTGELFF TGTGCCAGCAGCCAACGCTCCGGCGCAGGCTCGGGCACCGGGGAGCTGTTTTTT TRBV4-2 - - TRBJ2-2
CASSDQGRNEKLFF TGTGCCAGCAGTGATCAGGGAAGAAATGAAAAACTGTTTTTT TRBV25-1 - - TRBJ1-4
CASSEPPSPLHF TGTGCCAGCAGTGAACCCCCCTCACCCCTCCACTTT TRBV2 - - TRBJ1-6
CASTGRGPYNEQFF TGTGCCAGTACCGGGCGGGGACCATACAATGAGCAGTTCTTC TRBV19 - - TRBJ2-1
CASSLGEDIQYF TGTGCCAGTAGTTTGGGGGAGGACATTCAGTACTTC TRBV19 few - TRBJ2-4
CASILQGGNTEAFF TGTGCCAGCATCTTGCAGGGAGGCAACACTGAAGCTTTCTTT TRBV6-5 - - TRBJ1-1
CASRAGNYGYTF TGTGCCAGCAGGGCTGGGAACTATGGCTACACCTTC TRBV2 medium-sized - TRBJ1-2
CSVGHTTGELFF TGCAGCGTAGGACACACCACCGGGGAGCTGTTTTTT TRBV29-1 - - TRBJ2-2
CASSLQNEQFF TGTGCCAGCAGTCTACAGAATGAGCAGTTCTTC TRBV28 - - TRBJ2-1
CASSEAGTPEGYTF TGTGCCAGTAGTGAAGCCGGGACCCCGGAGGGCTACACCTTC TRBV19 - - TRBJ1-2
CASSTYQARYGYTF TGTGCCAGCAGCACTTATCAGGCTCGCTATGGCTACACCTTC TRBV5-6 few - TRBJ1-2
CASSPRGGGTDTQYF TGTGCCAGCTCACCCCGGGGCGGGGGCACAGATACGCAGTATTTT TRBV18 once - TRBJ2-3
CASSQGGRRGVNEKLFF TGCGCCAGCAGCCAAGGAGGGAGAAGGGGGGTGAATGAAAAACTGTTTTTT TRBV4-1 - - TRBJ1-4
CAWSTGQLPKAFF TGTGCCTGGAGTACCGGACAGCTACCTAAAGCTTTCTTT TRBV30 - - TRBJ1-1
CASSGAASGGAHEQYF TGTGCCAGCAGCGGCGCGGCTAGCGGGGGGGCACACGAGCAGTACTTC TRBV9 - TRBD2 TRBJ2-7
CASTIEGRQGRAFF TGTGCCAGCACCATCGAAGGGCGACAGGGACGAGCTTTCTTT TRBV7-9 - TRBD1 TRBJ1-1
CASMTGPPSYEQYF TGCGCCAGCATGACAGGACCTCCCTCCTACGAGCAGTACTTC TRBV10-2 few - TRBJ2-7
CASYGVGGSSGELFF TGTGCCAGCTACGGAGTAGGGGGGTCTAGCGGGGAGCTGTTTTTT TRBV6-1 - - TRBJ2-2
CASSLRPSVRATGELFF TGTGCCAGCAGCCTCCGGCCCTCAGTGAGGGCGACCGGGGAGCTGTTTTTT TRBV11-1 once - TRBJ2-2
CASTPKGLTSGANVLTF TGTGCCAGCACCCCCAAGGGACTGACCTCTGGGGCCAACGTCCTGACTTTC TRBV5-8 - - TRBJ2-6
CASTETGGYGYTF TGTGCCAGTACCGAGACAGGGGGGTATGGCTACACCTTC TRBV19 - TRBD1 TRBJ1-2
CASSLLRGSETQYF TGTGCCAGCAGCTTGTTACGGGGGTCAGAGACCCAGTACTTC TRBV5-6 - - TRBJ2-5
CASARATNEKLFF TGCGCCAGTGCTAGGGCCACTAATGAAAAACTGTTTTTT TRBV5-1 few - TRBJ1-4
CASSFGQGETQYF TGTGCCAGCAGCTTTGGACAGGGGGAGACCCAGTACTTC TRBV9 - TRBD1 TRBJ2-5
CASSSTGNTIYF TGTGCCAGCAGCTCCACAGGAAACACCATATATTTT TRBV7-9 once - TRBJ1-3
CASSKLGGGNEKLFF TGTGCCAGTAGTAAACTGGGGGGCGGAAATGAAAAACTGTTTTTT TRBV19 - - TRBJ1-4
CASSQDYRGFQFF TGCGCCAGCAGCCAAGATTACAGGGGGTTTCAGTTCTTC TRBV4-1 - TRBD1 TRBJ2-1
CASGFRTGANEKLFF TGTGCTAGTGGTTTCAGGACAGGGGCTAATGAAAAACTGTTTTTT TRBV12-5 - TRBD1 TRBJ1-4
CASSFDRGSYNEQFF TGTGCCAGCAGCTTTGACAGGGGCTCCTACAATGAGCAGTTCTTC TRBV7-3 - TRBD1 TRBJ2-1
CASSSSTGVTEAFF TGTGCCAGCAGCTCTTCGACAGGGGTCACTGAAGCTTTCTTT TRBV7-9 - TRBD1 TRBJ1-1
CASSLASGGKVEQFF TGTGCCAGCAGCTTGGCCTCGGGGGGAAAAGTGGAGCAGTTCTTC TRBV5-4 - TRBD2 TRBJ2-1
CASGNQPQHF TGTGCCAGCGGGAATCAGCCCCAGCATTTT TRBV6-6 once - TRBJ1-5
CASSPGGKDTEAFF TGTGCCAGCTCACCAGGCGGGAAGGACACTGAAGCTTTCTTT TRBV18 few - TRBJ1-1
CAISESTGYNNSPLHF TGTGCCATCAGTGAGTCGACCGGTTACAATAATTCACCCCTCCACTTT TRBV10-3 - - TRBJ1-6
CASSKGGQGDFF TGTGCCAGCAGCAAGGGGGGACAGGGGGATTTCTTT TRBV7-8 - TRBD1 TRBJ1-1
CASSFLRARGTDTQYF TGTGCCAGCAGCTTCCTGAGGGCCAGGGGAACAGATACGCAGTATTTT TRBV7-8 - - TRBJ2-3
CASSIQGAEAFF TGTGCCAGCAGTATACAGGGCGCTGAAGCTTTCTTT TRBV6-5 - - TRBJ1-1
CASSSDRRPSGANVLTF TGTGCCAGCAGCTCGGACAGGCGCCCCTCTGGGGCCAACGTCCTGACTTTC TRBV9 - TRBD1 TRBJ2-6
CASSEAIGNNQPQHF TGTGCCAGCAGTGAAGCTATAGGGAACAATCAGCCCCAGCATTTT TRBV6-1 - - TRBJ1-5
CASTDGAGNTIYF TGTGCCAGCACTGACGGAGCTGGAAACACCATATATTTT TRBV27 - - TRBJ1-3
CASSVGVNQPQHF TGTGCCAGCAGCGTAGGGGTGAATCAGCCCCAGCATTTT TRBV9 - - TRBJ1-5
CASSKNTGAGANVLTF TGTGCCAGCAGCAAAAATACAGGGGCTGGGGCCAACGTCCTGACTTTC TRBV11-2 - TRBD1 TRBJ2-6
CASSLSSPRYADYGYTF TGTGCCAGCAGTTTATCCTCACCTCGGTACGCGGATTATGGCTACACCTTC TRBV27 - - TRBJ1-2
CASSTTGGTQYF TGCGCCAGCAGCACAACAGGGGGGACGCAGTATTTT TRBV10-1 - TRBD1 TRBJ2-3
CASSLQGADTEAFF TGCGCCAGCAGCTTACAGGGGGCAGACACTGAAGCTTTCTTT TRBV5-1 - TRBD1 TRBJ1-1
CASSDKTGTQPQHF TGCGCCAGCAGTGACAAGACAGGCACCCAGCCCCAGCATTTT TRBV10-2 once - TRBJ1-5
CASSTGVLRQGGQPQHF TGTGCCAGTAGTACAGGAGTATTGCGACAGGGCGGCCAGCCCCAGCATTTT TRBV19 - TRBD1 TRBJ1-5